This T cell receptor (beta chain) was documented in a study of control samples from healthy donors and cancer patients. CDR1 is SGHRS and CDR2 is YFSETQ in the germline V gene. The CDR3 length is 14 residues. Trimming cost V 4 bases and J 2 bases; bases outside gene matches: 3. The method was immunoSEQ multiplex PCR; TCRdb's version includes in-frame clones alone and lacks a portion of them. The sample holds 150,000 or so clones; around nine tenths are singletons and the top ten take around 5%. This TCR was recovered from a woman aged 25 to 45 in good health. The V call is TRBV5-1, the J call TRBJ2-5; 9 nucleotides match TRBD2. The source material was blood. CDR3 loop: CASSPSGGQETQYF. CDR3 bases: TGCGCCAGCAGCCCAAGCGGGGGGCAAGAGACCCAGTACTTC.